Listed below are T cell receptor beta chains from one sample, sequenced in a study of T cell responses to AZD1222 COVID-19 vaccine. The assay was immunoSEQ multiplex PCR, and TCRdb's table has in-frame clones only and misses some. The sample shows roughly 120,000 clones, about 90% of them seen only once. Sequencing was performed on peripheral blood, taken on day 0 of AZD1222 vaccination. The receptor set was obtained from an adult in good health. Each CDR3 is given with its conserved first and last residue. The D gene is left open where the match is weak. Size is stated for part of the rows, as once, few or many counts, or as a class when the clone is expanded.

TRBV9	.	.	TRBJ2-1	TGTGCCAGCAGCGTGGACATCAGCTCCTACAATGAGCAGTTCTTC	CASSVDISSYNEQFF
TRBV18	.	.	TRBJ1-1	TGTGCCAGCTCATCGCCACGGACAGATGAAGCTTTCTTT	CASSSPRTDEAFF
TRBV7-8	.	few	TRBJ2-2	TGTGCCAGCAGCTTAGCGGAGGGGATAGGCACCGGGGAGCTGTTTTTT	CASSLAEGIGTGELFF
TRBV14	TRBD2	.	TRBJ2-1	TGTGCCAGCAGCCAAGGGACTAGCGGGAGGGCCTCTAGCTCCTACAATGAGCAGTTCTTC	CASSQGTSGRASSSYNEQFF
TRBV12-3/TRBV12-4	.	.	TRBJ1-1	TGTGCCAGCAGGAGTGTGGGATCTGAAGCTTTCTTT	CASRSVGSEAFF
TRBV30	.	.	TRBJ2-7	TGTGCCTGGAGTGTAATAGAGATGAGCTACGAGCAGTACTTC	CAWSVIEMSYEQYF
TRBV27	TRBD1	.	TRBJ1-5	TGTGCCAGCAGTTTAGGGACAGGGGGCGAGGCCCAGCATTTT	CASSLGTGGEAQHF
TRBV23-1	TRBD1	.	TRBJ2-7	TGCGCCAGCAGTCAGTCGGGACAGGGGAGCTCCTACGAGCAGTACTTC	CASSQSGQGSSYEQYF
TRBV19	.	.	TRBJ2-7	TGTGCCGATAACCTCCGGGAAGTGAGGGGAAACTCCTACGAGCAGTACTTC	CADNLREVRGNSYEQYF
TRBV27	TRBD1	.	TRBJ2-7	TGTGCCAGCAGTCAACAGGGGTACGAGCAGTACTTC	CASSQQGYEQYF
TRBV18	.	.	TRBJ1-1	TGTGCCAGCTCACTTTGGGGGAGGGGTGACACTGAAGCTTTCTTT	CASSLWGRGDTEAFF
TRBV7-9	.	.	TRBJ1-2	TGTGCCAGCAGCTCGGCCAGGGGAGCTAACTATGGCTACACCTTC	CASSSARGANYGYTF
TRBV28	TRBD1	.	TRBJ1-2	TGTGCCAGCAGACCGACAGGGCACGGCTACACCTTC	CASRPTGHGYTF
TRBV28	.	.	TRBJ2-7	TGTGCCAGCAGTTCCCCAGGGCGATCCTACGAGCAGTACTTC	CASSSPGRSYEQYF
TRBV10-3	TRBD2	.	TRBJ2-5	TGTGCCATCAGCGGGGGACTAGCGGGAGAGAATCAAGAGACCCAGTACTTC	CAISGGLAGENQETQYF
TRBV7-3	.	.	TRBJ1-3	TGTGCCAGCAGCCTCTCCGCGAGTGGAAACACCATATATTTT	CASSLSASGNTIYF
TRBV19	TRBD2	once	TRBJ2-1	TGTGCCAGTAGCTTAGGGAGGGTACCCAAAAATGAGCAGTTCTTC	CASSLGRVPKNEQFF
TRBV28	TRBD1	few	TRBJ1-1	TGTGCCAGCAGTCCCTGGACAGGGGCGGACGCTTTCTTT	CASSPWTGADAFF
TRBV19	TRBD1	.	TRBJ1-1	TGTGCCAGTAGTATCACGGACAGGCGACCATCTTTCTTT	CASSITDRRPSFF
TRBV28	.	.	TRBJ1-2	TGTGCCACTTTTTCCGGGGGCGTTGGCTACACCTTC	CATFSGGVGYTF
TRBV30	TRBD1	.	TRBJ1-3	TGTGCCTGGAGTGTAGGACAGGTTCACCCTGGAAACACCATATATTTT	CAWSVGQVHPGNTIYF
TRBV7-3	TRBD1	.	TRBJ2-7	TGTGCCAGCAGCTTGTCCGGGACAGGGATGCACGAGCAGTACTTC	CASSLSGTGMHEQYF
TRBV19	.	.	TRBJ2-2	TGTGCCAGTAGTATAGGCGGGATGAACACCGGGGAGCTGTTTTTT	CASSIGGMNTGELFF
TRBV28	.	.	TRBJ1-5	TGTGCCAGCAGCATAGGGGGAGACAATCAGCCCCAGCATTTT	CASSIGGDNQPQHF
TRBV3-1/TRBV3-2	.	.	TRBJ2-3	TGTGCCAGCAGCCCTACCCGGGCCCAGTTGTCGCAGTATTTT	CASSPTRAQLSQYF
TRBV6-4	TRBD2	.	TRBJ2-1	TGTGCCAGCAGTGACGAGAGCGGGAGGGCCAATGAGCAGTTCTTC	CASSDESGRANEQFF
TRBV28	TRBD2	once	TRBJ2-3	TGTGCCAGCAGTTACCAAAGCGGGAGGGTGTCAGATACGCAGTATTTT	CASSYQSGRVSDTQYF
TRBV5-8	TRBD1	.	TRBJ1-6	TGTGCCAGCAGGTTCCGGGACAGGGGGCGTAATTCACCCCTCCACTTT	CASRFRDRGRNSPLHF
TRBV7-8	TRBD1	once	TRBJ2-2	TGTGCCAGCAGCCCCGGGAGACAGGGGTGGAACACCGGGGAGCTGTTTTTT	CASSPGRQGWNTGELFF
TRBV6-5	.	.	TRBJ2-7	TGTGCCAGTACGTACCAGGTTTACGAGCAGTACTTC	CASTYQVYEQYF
TRBV7-9	TRBD1	.	TRBJ1-1	TGTGCCAGCAGCATCCAGGGACAGCGAGACACTGAAGCTTTCTTT	CASSIQGQRDTEAFF
TRBV19	TRBD2	.	TRBJ2-3	TGTGCCAGTAGTATGGCTGGAGCGGGGGGAGATACGCAGTATTTT	CASSMAGAGGDTQYF
TRBV25-1	.	.	TRBJ2-7	TGTGCCAGCAGTGGGTTGGGGTACGAGCAGTACTTC	CASSGLGYEQYF
TRBV19	TRBD1	.	TRBJ1-4	TGTGCCAGTAGTATCCGGGACAGGGGACGAGAAAAACTGTTTTTT	CASSIRDRGREKLFF
TRBV7-3	TRBD2	.	TRBJ2-3	TGTGCCAGCAGCTTAACTCCTAGCGGGGGAAAGTCAGATACGCAGTATTTT	CASSLTPSGGKSDTQYF
TRBV27	TRBD1	.	TRBJ1-5	TGTGCCAGCAGATACTCCGGGACAGCGACTAATCAGCCCCAGCATTTT	CASRYSGTATNQPQHF
TRBV29-1	.	.	TRBJ1-3	TGCAGCGGCCGGATAACCTCTGGAAACACCATATATTTT	CSGRITSGNTIYF
TRBV9	TRBD1	.	TRBJ1-1	TGTGCCAGCAGCGTATTCACCGGGACAGAGGAAGCTTTCTTT	CASSVFTGTEEAFF
TRBV19	TRBD1	.	TRBJ1-6	TGTGCCAGTAGTACAGGGGGTAATTCACCCCTCCACTTT	CASSTGGNSPLHF
TRBV15	.	.	TRBJ1-2	TGTGCCACCAGCAGTCAGGGGTCGAATGGCTACACCTTC	CATSSQGSNGYTF
TRBV14	.	.	TRBJ2-7	TGTGCCAGCAGCCAAGTTGCGTACTACGAGCAGTACTTC	CASSQVAYYEQYF
TRBV19	.	.	TRBJ2-3	TGTGCCAGTAGTCGTGAAGAGGCTGGCACAGATACGCAGTATTTT	CASSREEAGTDTQYF
TRBV19	TRBD2	.	TRBJ2-3	TGTGCCAGTAGTATGCGGGGGGCCAACACAGATACGCAGTATTTT	CASSMRGANTDTQYF
TRBV3-1/TRBV3-2	TRBD1	.	TRBJ1-2	TGTGCCAGCAGCCACCGGGGGGGGACAGGGCGTTTTGGCTACACCTTC	CASSHRGGTGRFGYTF
TRBV5-1	TRBD1	few	TRBJ1-2	TGCGCCAGCAGCTTGGAGGGACAGCCCGGGGGCTACACCTTC	CASSLEGQPGGYTF
TRBV3-1/TRBV3-2	.	once	TRBJ1-3	TGTGCCAGCAGCCGGCGGCAGCTAGGAAACACCATATATTTT	CASSRRQLGNTIYF
TRBV9	TRBD2	.	TRBJ2-3	TGTGCCAGCAGCGCGACTAGCGCGCTACTGGATACGCAGTATTTT	CASSATSALLDTQYF
TRBV2	.	.	TRBJ1-5	TGTGCCAGCAGTAACAGGGTAGGTCAGCCCCAGCATTTT	CASSNRVGQPQHF
TRBV7-3	TRBD2	.	TRBJ2-7	TGTGCCAGCAGCTTACAGCTAGCGGGAGGCTCCTACGAGCAGTACTTC	CASSLQLAGGSYEQYF
TRBV6-5	TRBD1	.	TRBJ2-7	TGTGCCAGCAGTTACGGAACAGGGGGCGAAGAGCAGTACTTC	CASSYGTGGEEQYF
TRBV28	.	.	TRBJ1-2	TGTGCCAGCAGTTTATCGGGAACTCGGTATGGCTACACCTTC	CASSLSGTRYGYTF
TRBV28	TRBD1	once	TRBJ2-2	TGTGCCAGCAGTTTAGCCGGGACAGGGTCCTGGGAGCTGTTTTTT	CASSLAGTGSWELFF
TRBV4-1	TRBD2	.	TRBJ2-5	TGCGCCAGCAGCCACACCCGTGGACTAGCGGGGCAAGAGACCCAGTACTTC	CASSHTRGLAGQETQYF
TRBV9	TRBD1	.	TRBJ1-2	TGTGCCAGCAGCGCAACAGGGGGCTTATCCTCAAACTATGGCTACACCTTC	CASSATGGLSSNYGYTF
TRBV18	.	once	TRBJ1-1	TGTGCCAGCTCACCACTCGGGACCTCGGAAGCTTTCTTT	CASSPLGTSEAFF
TRBV14	.	.	TRBJ1-2	TGTGCCAGCAGCCTGAGGACCGGGCCCAACTATGGCTACACCTTC	CASSLRTGPNYGYTF